This is a list of T cell receptor beta chains from one sample in a study of cytotoxic CD8 clonotypes in ibrutinib-treated CLL. Assay: immunoSEQ multiplex PCR; the TCRdb copy retains only in-frame clones and omits some. The table lists about 20,000 clones, approximately 72% of them singletons. The specimen comprised PBMCs, sampled before ibrutinib treatment. These receptor sequences come from a human donor with chronic lymphocytic leukemia. Both conserved end residues are part of each CDR3. Each record gives: CDR3 DNA, CDR3 protein, D gene, J gene, clone size, V gene. A D gene is named only where the DNA matches it firmly. A clone size is listed for some rows: how often the clone was seen (once, few, many), or a class if it is expanded.

TGTGCCAGCAGTGAGGTCCGGGGGGCAGATACGCAGTATTTT	CASSEVRGADTQYF	TRBD2	TRBJ2-3	.	TRBV11-2
TGTGCCAGCAGCCCGGACAGGGCCGAGACGCAGTATTTT	CASSPDRAETQYF	TRBD1	TRBJ2-3	.	TRBV11-2
TGTGCCTGGCTTTCGCCAGATAGCACAGATACGCAGTATTTT	CAWLSPDSTDTQYF	.	TRBJ2-3	.	TRBV30
TGCGCCAGCAGCCAAGAGGGGATAGCCTACGAGCAGTACTTC	CASSQEGIAYEQYF	.	TRBJ2-7	.	TRBV4-3
TGTGCCAGCAGTTTATCTAGTGGAGGGGTTAACGGGGAGCTGTTTTTT	CASSLSSGGVNGELFF	.	TRBJ2-2	.	TRBV27
TGTGCCAGCAGCCCCGGGGCTCGCGGCAAACTAACAAACAATGAGCAGTTCTTC	CASSPGARGKLTNNEQFF	.	TRBJ2-1	.	TRBV7-2
TGTGCCAGCAGTGATCAGGGCCCGGGTGAGCAGTTCTTC	CASSDQGPGEQFF	.	TRBJ2-1	once	TRBV6-1
TGTGCCAGCAGCTTGGTGCCGAACACTGAAGCTTTCTTT	CASSLVPNTEAFF	.	TRBJ1-1	.	TRBV5-5
TGTGCCAGCAGCTTAAGTGGGACAGCGAACACCGGGGAGCTGTTTTTT	CASSLSGTANTGELFF	TRBD1	TRBJ2-2	.	TRBV11-2
TGTGCCAGCACCCTGGGGCTAGCGGGATACAATGAGCAGTTCTTC	CASTLGLAGYNEQFF	TRBD2	TRBJ2-1	.	TRBV11-2
TGTGCCAGCGGGAGAGAGACAGGGAGGACTGAAGCTTTCTTT	CASGRETGRTEAFF	TRBD1	TRBJ1-1	.	TRBV2
TGTGCCAGCAGCTTAATAGGACCATTCGGGGCTTTCTTT	CASSLIGPFGAFF	.	TRBJ1-1	.	TRBV7-9
TGCGCCAGCAGCCTTGCGGACCCAGGGATAGGAGAAAAACTGTTTTTT	CASSLADPGIGEKLFF	.	TRBJ1-4	.	TRBV5-1
TGTGCCAGCTCACCACGGAGCGTCCGGGGCTCTGGGGCCAACGTCCTGACTTTC	CASSPRSVRGSGANVLTF	.	TRBJ2-6	.	TRBV18
TGTGCCAGCATGTACAACCAGGACACTGAAGCTTTCTTT	CASMYNQDTEAFF	.	TRBJ1-1	.	TRBV28
TGTGCCAGCAGCTTAGAACCGGGGGCAAGTAATGAGCAGTTCTTC	CASSLEPGASNEQFF	.	TRBJ2-1	.	TRBV7-6
TGTGCCAGCAGTTACGAGTTCAGAAATTCACCCCTCCACTTT	CASSYEFRNSPLHF	.	TRBJ1-6	few	TRBV6-5
TGTGCCAGCAGTCCCGACTCGACGGGGAGCTATGGCTACACCTTC	CASSPDSTGSYGYTF	.	TRBJ1-2	few	TRBV6-5
TGCGCCAGCAGCTTGACCCTGACAGGACCCGAAGCTTTCTTT	CASSLTLTGPEAFF	.	TRBJ1-1	.	TRBV5-1
TGTGCCAGTAGTCCCGCCACTAACAATGAGCAGTTCTTC	CASSPATNNEQFF	.	TRBJ2-1	.	TRBV19